The TCR beta chain described here comes from a study of CD8+ T cells in alopecia areata. Study background: For the treated group, dosing was oral tofacitinib at 5 to 10 mg twice daily. Study-level results: Normal skin's resident alphabeta T cells are sequenced alongside lesional scalp T cells.

Punch biopsies of lesional scalp, plus peripheral blood, were taken from alopecia areata patients. Both CD4+ and CD8+ T cells were separated by sorting PBMCs. Notes on this clone: What it binds is not known.

After isolation, RNA underwent reverse transcription to generate cDNA as the sequencing template. Assay used: immunoSEQ multiplex PCR; TCRdb lists only in-frame clones, some missing. The sample carries almost 250,000 clones, about 68% recorded once. CDR3 length: 14 residues. Germline V lookup: CDR1 SGHRS, CDR2 YFSETQ. Trimming cost V 4 bases and J 1 base; bases outside gene matches: 4. The sequence was collected from a human donor with alopecia areata. This chain uses TRBV5-1 with TRBJ1-2, with TRBD1 identical over 7 bases. The input for sequencing was CD4+ T cells sorted from blood, taken at week 0. The CDR3 reads CASSPDRINYGYTF. The CDR3 nucleotides are TGCGCCAGCAGCCCGGACAGGATTAACTATGGCTACACCTTC.